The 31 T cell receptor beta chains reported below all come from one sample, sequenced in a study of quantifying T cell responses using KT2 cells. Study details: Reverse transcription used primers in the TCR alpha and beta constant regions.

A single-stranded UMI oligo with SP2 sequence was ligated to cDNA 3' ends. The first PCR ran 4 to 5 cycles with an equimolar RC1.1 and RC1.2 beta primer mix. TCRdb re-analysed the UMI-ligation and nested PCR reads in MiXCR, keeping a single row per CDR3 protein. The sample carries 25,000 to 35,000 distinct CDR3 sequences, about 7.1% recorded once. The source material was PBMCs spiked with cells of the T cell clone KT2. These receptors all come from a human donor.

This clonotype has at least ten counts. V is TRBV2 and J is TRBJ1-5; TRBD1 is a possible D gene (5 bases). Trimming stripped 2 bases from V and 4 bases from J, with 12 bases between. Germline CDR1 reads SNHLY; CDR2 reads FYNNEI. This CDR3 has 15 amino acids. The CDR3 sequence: CASSERWGTNQPQHF. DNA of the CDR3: TGTGCCAGCAGTGAAAGGTGGGGCACTAATCAGCCCCAGCATTTT.

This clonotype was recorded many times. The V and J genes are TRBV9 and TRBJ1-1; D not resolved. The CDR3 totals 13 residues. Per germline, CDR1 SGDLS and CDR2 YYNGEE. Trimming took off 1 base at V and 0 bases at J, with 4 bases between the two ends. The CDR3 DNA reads TGTGCCAGCAGCGTATCTCTGAACACTGAAGCTTTCTTT. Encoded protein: CASSVSLNTEAFF.

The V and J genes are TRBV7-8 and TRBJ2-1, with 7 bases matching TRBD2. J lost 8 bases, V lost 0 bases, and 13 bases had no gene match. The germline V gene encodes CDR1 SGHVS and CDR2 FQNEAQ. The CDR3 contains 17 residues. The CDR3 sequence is CASSLARETLSRDEQFF. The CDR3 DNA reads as TGTGCCAGCAGCTTAGCGCGGGAGACGCTGAGTAGGGATGAGCAGTTCTTC. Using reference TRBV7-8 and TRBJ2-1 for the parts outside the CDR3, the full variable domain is GAGVSQSPRYKVAKRGQDVALRCDPISGHVSLFWYQQALGQGPEFLTYFQNEAQLDKSGLPSDRFFAERPEGSVSTLKIQRTQQEDSAVYLCASSLARETLSRDEQFFGPGTRLTVL.

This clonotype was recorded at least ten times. CDR3 sequence reads: CATSRGTRVNEQYF. CDR3 coding DNA: TGTGCCACCAGCAGAGGTACCAGGGTAAACGAGCAGTACTTC. J is TRBJ2-7 and V is TRBV15, with TRBD1 as a possible D gene (5 bases). CDR3 length equals 14 residues. V shed 1 base and J shed 5 bases, with 12 bases lying between them. The V gene's germline CDR1 is LNHNV and CDR2 YYDKDF (reference sequence).

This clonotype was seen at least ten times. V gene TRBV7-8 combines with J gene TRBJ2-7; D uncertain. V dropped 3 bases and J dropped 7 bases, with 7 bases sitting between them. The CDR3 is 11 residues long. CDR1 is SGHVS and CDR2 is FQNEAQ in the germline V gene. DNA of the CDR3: TGTGCCAGCAGCTTCAGGTGGGAGCAGTACTTC. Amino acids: CASSFRWEQYF.

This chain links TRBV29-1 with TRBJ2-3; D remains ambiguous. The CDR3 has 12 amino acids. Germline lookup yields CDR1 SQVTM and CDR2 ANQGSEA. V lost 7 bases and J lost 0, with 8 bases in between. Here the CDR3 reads CSGRRSTDTQYF. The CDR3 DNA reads TGCAGCGGACGCAGGAGCACAGATACGCAGTATTTT.

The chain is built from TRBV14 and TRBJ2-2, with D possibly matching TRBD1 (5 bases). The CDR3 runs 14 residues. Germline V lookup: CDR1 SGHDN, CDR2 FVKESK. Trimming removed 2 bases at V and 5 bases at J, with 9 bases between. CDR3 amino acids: CASSQNRQTGELFF. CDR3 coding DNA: TGTGCCAGCAGCCAAAACAGGCAAACCGGGGAGCTGTTTTTT.

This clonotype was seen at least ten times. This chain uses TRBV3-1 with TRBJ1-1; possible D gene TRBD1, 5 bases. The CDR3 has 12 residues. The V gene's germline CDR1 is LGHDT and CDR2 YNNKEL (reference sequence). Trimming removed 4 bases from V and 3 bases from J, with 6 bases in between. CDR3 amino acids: CASSRGDTEAFF. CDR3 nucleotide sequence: TGTGCCAGCAGCCGGGGGGACACTGAAGCTTTCTTT.

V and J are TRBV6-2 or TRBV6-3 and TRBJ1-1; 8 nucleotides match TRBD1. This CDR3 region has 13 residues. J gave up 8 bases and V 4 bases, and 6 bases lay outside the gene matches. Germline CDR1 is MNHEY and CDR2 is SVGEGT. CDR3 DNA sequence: TGTGCCAGCAGTTCTAGGGGGACAGGAGAAGCTTTCTTT. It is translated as CASSSRGTGEAFF.

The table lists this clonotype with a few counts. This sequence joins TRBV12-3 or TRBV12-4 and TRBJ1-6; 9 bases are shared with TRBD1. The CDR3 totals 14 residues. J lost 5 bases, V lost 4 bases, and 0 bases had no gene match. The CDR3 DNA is TGTGCCAGCAGTTACAGGGGGCATAATTCACCCCTCCACTTT. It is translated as CASSYRGHNSPLHF.

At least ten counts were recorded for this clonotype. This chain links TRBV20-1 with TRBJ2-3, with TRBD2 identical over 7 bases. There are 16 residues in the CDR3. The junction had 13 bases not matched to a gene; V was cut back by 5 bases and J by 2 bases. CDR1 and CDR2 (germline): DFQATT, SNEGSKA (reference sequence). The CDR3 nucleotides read TGCAGTGCTCCCACTGGGCGGGGGACCTTCACAGATACGCAGTATTTT. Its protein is CSAPTGRGTFTDTQYF.

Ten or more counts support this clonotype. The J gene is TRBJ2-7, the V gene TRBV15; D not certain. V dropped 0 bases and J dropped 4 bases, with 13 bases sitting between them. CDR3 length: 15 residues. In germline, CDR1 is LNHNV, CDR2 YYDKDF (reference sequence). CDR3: CATSREWQMGYEQYF. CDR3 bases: TGTGCCACCAGCAGAGAGTGGCAGATGGGGTACGAGCAGTACTTC. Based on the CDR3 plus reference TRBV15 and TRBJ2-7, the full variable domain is DAMVIQNPRYQVTQFGKPVTLSCSQTLNHNVMYWYQQKSSQAPKLLFHYYDKDFNNEADTPDNFQSRRPNTSFCFLDIRSPGLGDTAMYLCATSREWQMGYEQYFGPGTRLTVT.

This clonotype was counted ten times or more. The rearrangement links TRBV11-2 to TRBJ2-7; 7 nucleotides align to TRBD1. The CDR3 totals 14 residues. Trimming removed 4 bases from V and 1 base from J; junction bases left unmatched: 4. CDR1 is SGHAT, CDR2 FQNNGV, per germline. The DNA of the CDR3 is TGTGCCAGCAGCTCGCCGGGACAGTCCTACGAGCAGTACTTC. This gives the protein CASSSPGQSYEQYF.

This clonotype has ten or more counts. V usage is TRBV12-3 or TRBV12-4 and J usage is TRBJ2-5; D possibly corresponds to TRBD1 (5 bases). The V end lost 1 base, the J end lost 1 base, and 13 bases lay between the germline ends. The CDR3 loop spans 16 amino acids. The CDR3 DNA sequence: TGTGCCAGCAGTTTAGGAGCTACAGGCCGCCAAGAGACCCAGTACTTC. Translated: CASSLGATGRQETQYF.

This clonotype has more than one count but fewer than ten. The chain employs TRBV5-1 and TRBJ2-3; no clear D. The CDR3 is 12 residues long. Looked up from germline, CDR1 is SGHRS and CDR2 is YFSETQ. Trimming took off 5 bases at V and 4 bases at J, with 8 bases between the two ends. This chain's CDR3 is CASRKESDTQYF. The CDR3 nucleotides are TGCGCCAGCAGGAAGGAGTCAGATACGCAGTATTTT. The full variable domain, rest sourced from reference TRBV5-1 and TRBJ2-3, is KAGVTQTPRYLIKTRGQQVTLSCSPISGHRSVSWYQQTPGQGLQFLFEYFSETQRNKGNFPGRFSGRQFSNSRSEMNVSTLELGDSALYLCASRKESDTQYFGPGTRLTVL.

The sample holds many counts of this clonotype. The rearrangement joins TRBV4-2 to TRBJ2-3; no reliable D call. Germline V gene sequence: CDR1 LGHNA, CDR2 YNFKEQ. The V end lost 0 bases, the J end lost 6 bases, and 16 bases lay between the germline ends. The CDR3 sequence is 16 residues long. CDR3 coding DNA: TGTGCCAGCAGCCAAGAGGTTCCGTTAAGCTCGGATACGCAGTATTTT. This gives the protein CASSQEVPLSSDTQYF.

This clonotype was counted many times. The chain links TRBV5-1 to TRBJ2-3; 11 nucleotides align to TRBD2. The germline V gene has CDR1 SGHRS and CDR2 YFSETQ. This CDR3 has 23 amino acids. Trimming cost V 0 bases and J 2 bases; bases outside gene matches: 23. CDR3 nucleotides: TGCGCCAGCAGCTTGGCGTGGCGAGGCAGGGACAGACTAGCGGGACTCCTCACAGATACGCAGTATTTT. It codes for CASSLAWRGRDRLAGLLTDTQYF.

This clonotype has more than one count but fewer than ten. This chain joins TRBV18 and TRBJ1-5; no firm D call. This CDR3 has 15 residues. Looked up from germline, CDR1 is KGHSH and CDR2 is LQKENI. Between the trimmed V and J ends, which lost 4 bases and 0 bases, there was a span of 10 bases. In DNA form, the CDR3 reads TGTGCCAGCTCACAGATGACAAATAGCAATCAGCCCCAGCATTTT. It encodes CASSQMTNSNQPQHF.

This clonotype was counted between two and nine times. The CDR3 DNA is TGTGCCAGCAGTGTGGCTAGCGGGAGTTCCTACGAGCAGTACTTC. It specifies CASSVASGSSYEQYF. V is TRBV2 and J is TRBJ2-7, with 10 bases matching TRBD2. The germline V gene encodes CDR1 SNHLY and CDR2 FYNNEI. The CDR3 is made up of 15 amino acids. Losses at the gene ends were 4 bases for V and 1 base for J; bases not matched to a gene: 4.

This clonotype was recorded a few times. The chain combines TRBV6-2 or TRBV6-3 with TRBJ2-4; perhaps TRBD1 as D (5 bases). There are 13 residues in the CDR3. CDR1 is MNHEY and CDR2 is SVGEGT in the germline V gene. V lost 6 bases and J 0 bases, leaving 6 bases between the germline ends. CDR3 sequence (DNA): TGTGCCAGCAGGCAGGGAGCCAAAAACATTCAGTACTTC. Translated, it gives CASRQGAKNIQYF.

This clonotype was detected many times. This chain's CDR3 is CSADPLASGGQETQYF. In nucleotides, the CDR3 is TGCAGTGCCGACCCTTTGGCTAGCGGGGGGCAAGAGACCCAGTACTTC. The V gene is TRBV20-1, the J gene TRBJ2-5, with TRBD2 identical over 11 bases. The CDR3 is 16 amino acids. CDR1 is DFQATT and CDR2 is SNEGSKA in the germline V gene (reference sequence). V was clipped by 6 bases and J by 2 bases; unmatched bases: 11.

This chain's CDR3 is CASCENFYNSPLHF. In nucleotides, the CDR3 is TGTGCCAGCTGCGAAAACTTTTATAATTCACCCCTCCACTTT. The gene calls are TRBV25-1 and TRBJ1-6; D gene uncertain. V was pared by 8 bases and J by 4 bases, with 12 bases between. The CDR3 spans 14 residues. The germline CDR1 and CDR2 sequences are MGHDK and SYGVNS.

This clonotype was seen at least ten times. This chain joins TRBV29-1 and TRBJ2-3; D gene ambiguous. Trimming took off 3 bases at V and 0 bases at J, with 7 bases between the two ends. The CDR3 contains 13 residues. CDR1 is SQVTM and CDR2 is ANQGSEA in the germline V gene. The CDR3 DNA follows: TGCAGCGTTGATCAGAGCAGCACAGATACGCAGTATTTT. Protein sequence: CSVDQSSTDTQYF.

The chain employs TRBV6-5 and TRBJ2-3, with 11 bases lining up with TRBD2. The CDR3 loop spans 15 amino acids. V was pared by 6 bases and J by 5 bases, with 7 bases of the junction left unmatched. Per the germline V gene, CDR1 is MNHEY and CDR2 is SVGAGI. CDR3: CASSLAGLAGDTQYF. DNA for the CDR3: TGTGCCAGCAGCCTCGCCGGACTAGCGGGAGATACGCAGTATTTT.

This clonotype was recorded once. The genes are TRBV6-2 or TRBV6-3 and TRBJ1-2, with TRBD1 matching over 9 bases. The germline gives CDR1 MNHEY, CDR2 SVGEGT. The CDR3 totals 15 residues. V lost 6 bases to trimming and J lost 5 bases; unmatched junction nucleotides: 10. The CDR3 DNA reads TGTGCCAGCAGCCTCCCCAGGACAGGGGATTATGGCTACACCTTC. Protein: CASSLPRTGDYGYTF.

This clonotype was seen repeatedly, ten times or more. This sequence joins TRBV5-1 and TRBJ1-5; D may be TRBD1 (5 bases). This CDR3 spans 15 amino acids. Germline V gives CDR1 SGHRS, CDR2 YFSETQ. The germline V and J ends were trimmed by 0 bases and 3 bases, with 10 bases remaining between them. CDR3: CASSLAGTYNQPQHF. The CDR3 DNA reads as TGCGCCAGCAGCTTGGCGGGGACCTACAATCAGCCCCAGCATTTT. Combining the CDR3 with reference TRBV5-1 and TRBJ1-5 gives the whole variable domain KAGVTQTPRYLIKTRGQQVTLSCSPISGHRSVSWYQQTPGQGLQFLFEYFSETQRNKGNFPGRFSGRQFSNSRSEMNVSTLELGDSALYLCASSLAGTYNQPQHFGDGTRLSIL.

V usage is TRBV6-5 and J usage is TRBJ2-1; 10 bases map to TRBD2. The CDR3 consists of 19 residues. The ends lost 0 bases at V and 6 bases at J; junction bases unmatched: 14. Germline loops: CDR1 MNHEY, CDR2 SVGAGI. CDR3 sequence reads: CASSYSSPGKRGGLNEQFF. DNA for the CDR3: TGTGCCAGCAGTTACTCGAGTCCCGGCAAGCGGGGGGGCCTCAATGAGCAGTTCTTC.

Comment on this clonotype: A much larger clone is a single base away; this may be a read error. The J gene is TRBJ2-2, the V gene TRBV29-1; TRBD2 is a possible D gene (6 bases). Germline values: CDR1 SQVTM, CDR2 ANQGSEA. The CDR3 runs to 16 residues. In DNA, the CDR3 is TGCAGCGTCCGGACGTCTTCCGGGAGCGCCACCGGGGAGCGGTTTTTT. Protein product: CSVRTSSGSATGERFF.

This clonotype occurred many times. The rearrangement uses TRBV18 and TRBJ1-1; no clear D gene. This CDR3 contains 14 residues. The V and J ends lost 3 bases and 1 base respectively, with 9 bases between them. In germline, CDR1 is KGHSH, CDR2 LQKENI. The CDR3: CASSPGNPNTEAFF. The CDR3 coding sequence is TGTGCCAGCTCACCTGGGAATCCGAACACTGAAGCTTTCTTT.

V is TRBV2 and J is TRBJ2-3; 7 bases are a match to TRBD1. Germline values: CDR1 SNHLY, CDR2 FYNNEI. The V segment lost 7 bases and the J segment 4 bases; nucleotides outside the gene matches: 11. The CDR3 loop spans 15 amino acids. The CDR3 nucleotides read TGTGCCAGCAAAATTCTACAGGGGAATTCAGATACGCAGTATTTT. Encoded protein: CASKILQGNSDTQYF. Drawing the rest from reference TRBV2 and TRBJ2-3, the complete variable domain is EPEVTQTPSHQVTQMGQEVILRCVPISNHLYFYWYRQILGQKVEFLVSFYNNEISEKSEIFDDQFSVERPDGSNFTLKIRSTKLEDSAMYFCASKILQGNSDTQYFGPGTRLTVL.

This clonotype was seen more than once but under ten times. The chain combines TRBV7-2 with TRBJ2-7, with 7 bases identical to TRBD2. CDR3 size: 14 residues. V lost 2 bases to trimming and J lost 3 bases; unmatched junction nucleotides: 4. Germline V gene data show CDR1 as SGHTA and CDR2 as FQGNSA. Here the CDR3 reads CASSLRREGYEQYF. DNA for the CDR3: TGTGCCAGCAGCTTACGCAGGGAGGGCTACGAGCAGTACTTC.